This T cell receptor (beta chain) stems from a study of identical twins. Findings and caveats of the study: Findings came from cross-sectional statistics, without long-term follow-up of donors. Twins' excess sharing was less marked for out-of-frame beta sequences.

Unique molecular identifiers were present on the cDNA, which also gained a universal primer site by template switching. TCRdb reprocessed the 5' RACE reads via MiXCR and lists one record per CDR3 protein. Here the sample spans 200,000 to 250,000 distinct CDR3 sequences, approximately 7.3% being singletons. Details on this clonotype: Its antigen is unknown.

Trimming left V 6 bases short and J 5 bases short, with 9 bases between. The CDR3 has 12 amino acids. From germline, CDR1 is MNHNS and CDR2 SASEGT. These same records also appear under a second study, on yellow fever vaccine responses in identical twins.

The material sequenced was CD8+ T cells sorted from blood. This TCR was recovered from a woman between 18 and 30 years old in good health. This chain joins TRBV6-1 and TRBJ2-3; D unclear. The CDR3 DNA is TGTGCCAGCAGCGATCACCGAGATACGCAGTATTTT. It codes for CASSDHRDTQYF.